Listed here is a single T cell receptor (beta chain). The CDR3 totals 15 residues. Germline loops: CDR1 MNHNS, CDR2 SASEGT. The protocol was immunoSEQ multiplex PCR, while the TCRdb copy is restricted to in-frame clones and leaves out a portion. Of more than 2 million clones listed, roughly 96% are singletons. The source of the sample is a study of shared clonotypes between healthy human individuals. Specimen: naive CD4+ T cells sorted from blood. Noted subset: CD45RA+ positively selected. The clonotype was recovered from a man aged 18 to 29 in good health. The chain carries TRBV6-1 and TRBJ2-5; D may be TRBD1 (6 bases). The end of the DNA fits TRBJ2-7 better, so the J call may be wrong. The CDR3 loop reads CASSEVGRGPYEQYF. In nucleotides, the CDR3 is TGTGCCAGCAGTGAAGTTGGCAGGGGCCCATACGAGCAGTACTTC.